This T cell receptor beta chain was identified in a study of cytomegalovirus exposure and HLA in healthy donors. The PCR contained 60 Vbeta and 13 Jbeta primers. Measured with immunoSEQ multiplex PCR; TCRdb has only the in-frame clones, and not every one. This sample carries approximately 150,000 clones, roughly 80% of them seen once, and the ten largest clones take about 4.9%. Trimming cost V 3 bases and J 0 bases, with 4 bases left between them. CDR3 size: 14 residues. The germline V gene has CDR1 SGHRS and CDR2 YFSETQ. V usage is TRBV5-1 and J usage is TRBJ2-6; D is ambiguous. What was sequenced was PBMCs. This TCR came from a man between 18 and 35 years old in good health and CMV-seronegative. This chain's CDR3 is CASSSDSGANVLTF. For the CDR3, the DNA is TGCGCCAGCAGCTCAGACTCTGGGGCCAACGTCCTGACTTTC. The complete variable domain, with remaining parts taken from reference TRBV5-1 and TRBJ2-6, reads KAGVTQTPRYLIKTRGQQVTLSCSPISGHRSVSWYQQTPGQGLQFLFEYFSETQRNKGNFPGRFSGRQFSNSRSEMNVSTLELGDSALYLCASSSDSGANVLTFGAGSRLTVL.